In this sample, the clone carrying this TCR beta chain turned up once. The treatment denotes: around 19 received Ad26.COV2.S at low or high dose, single or two shots; about five received placebo; per-sample allocation not given. The samples date from day 63 after the first vaccine or placebo injection. Using immunoSEQ multiplex PCR, the repertoire was profiled, and TCRdb retains in-frame clones only, with some absent. Of roughly 510,000 clones listed, around nine tenths are singletons. The data belong to a study of Ad26.COV2.S vaccination and SARS-CoV-2 variants. Germline V gene sequence: CDR1 GTSNPN, CDR2 SVGIG (reference sequence). J was trimmed by 1 base and V by 7 bases; bases with no gene match: 10. The CDR3 loop spans 15 amino acids.

This receptor was taken from a person aged 18 to 65 who received the Ad26.COV2.S COVID-19 vaccine or a placebo. The source was peripheral blood, collected in a trial of Ad26.COV2.S vaccine versus placebo. V is TRBV30 and J is TRBJ1-2; TRBD1 aligns across 9 bases. The CDR3 loop reads CASGQGPTLNYGYTF. CDR3 nucleotides: TGTGCCTCGGGACAGGGTCCTACCCTTAACTATGGCTACACCTTC.